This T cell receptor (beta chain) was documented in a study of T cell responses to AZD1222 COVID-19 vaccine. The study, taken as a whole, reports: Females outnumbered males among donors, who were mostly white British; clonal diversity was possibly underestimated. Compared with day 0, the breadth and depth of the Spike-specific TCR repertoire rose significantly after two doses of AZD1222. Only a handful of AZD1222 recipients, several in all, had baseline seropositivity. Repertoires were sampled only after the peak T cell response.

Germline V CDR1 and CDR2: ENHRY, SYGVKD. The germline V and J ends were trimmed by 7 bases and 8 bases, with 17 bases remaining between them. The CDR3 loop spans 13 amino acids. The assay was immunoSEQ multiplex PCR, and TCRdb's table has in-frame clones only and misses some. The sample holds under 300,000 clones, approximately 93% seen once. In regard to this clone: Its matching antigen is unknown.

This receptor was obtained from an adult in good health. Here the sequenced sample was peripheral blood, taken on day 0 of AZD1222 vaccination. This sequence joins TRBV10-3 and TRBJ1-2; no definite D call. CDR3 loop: CAITLDGLAGYTF. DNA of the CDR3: TGTGCCATCACCCTAGACGGCTTAGCCGGCTACACCTTC.